Only a few counts were recorded for the clone carrying this TCR beta chain. Antigen specificity is unknown. V gave up 1 base and J gave up 14 bases, with 15 bases separating them. The length of the CDR3 is 12 residues. Germline V gene sequence: CDR1 DFQATT, CDR2 SNEGSKA (reference sequence). These data come from a study of T cells after yellow fever vaccination. Study details: SMART-Seq v4 Ultra Low Input prepared libraries from low-cell fractions. Study-level results: It was a small share of clonotypes that appeared in both CD4 and CD8 compartments.

TCR cDNA was made by 5'RACE template switching, adding a universal primer site and UMIs. TCRdb reprocessed the 5' RACE reads via MiXCR and lists one record per CDR3 protein. The repertoire includes under 550,000 distinct CDR3 sequences, 21% of them detected once, and about 15% sits in the top ten. The origin of this receptor is a man aged 18 to 30 who received the YFV17D yellow fever vaccine. Sequences were derived from PBMCs, sampled roughly 20 days after the first yellow fever vaccination. The chain uses TRBV20-1 and TRBJ2-1; D unresolved. The CDR3 is CSARALDSLEFF. The CDR3 DNA sequence: TGCAGTGCTAGAGCCCTTGACTCCCTAGAGTTCTTC.